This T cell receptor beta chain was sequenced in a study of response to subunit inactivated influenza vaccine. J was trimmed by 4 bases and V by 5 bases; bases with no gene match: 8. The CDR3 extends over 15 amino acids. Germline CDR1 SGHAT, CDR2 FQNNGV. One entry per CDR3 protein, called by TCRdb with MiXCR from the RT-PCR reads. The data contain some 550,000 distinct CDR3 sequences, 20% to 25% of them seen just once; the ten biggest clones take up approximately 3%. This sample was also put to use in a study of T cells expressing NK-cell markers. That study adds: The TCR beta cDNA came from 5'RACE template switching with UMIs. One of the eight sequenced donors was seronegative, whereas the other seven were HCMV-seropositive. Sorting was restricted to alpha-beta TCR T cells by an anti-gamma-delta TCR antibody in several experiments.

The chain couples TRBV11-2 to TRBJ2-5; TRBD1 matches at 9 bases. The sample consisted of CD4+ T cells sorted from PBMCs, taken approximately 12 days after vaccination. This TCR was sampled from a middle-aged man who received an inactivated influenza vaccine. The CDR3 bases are TGTGCCAGCAGCGCCTGGACAGGGGAGGGAGAGACCCAGTACTTC. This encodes CASSAWTGEGETQYF.